The clone carrying this TCR beta chain was counted ten times or more. Its antigen remains unknown. Here immunoSEQ multiplex PCR was the method, and the copy in TCRdb shows in-frame clones only, minus some. The sample holds around 10,000 clones, and no clone turns up only once. Busulfan-fludarabine conditioning, marrow transplant, and cyclophosphamide on days +3 and +4 were administered. This entry is derived from a study of T cells after posttransplantation cyclophosphamide. Trimming took 5 bases from V and 5 from J; bases not matched to a gene: 11. Germline values: CDR1 MNHEY, CDR2 SVGAGI. The CDR3 has 15 amino acids. Study-level findings and limits: TRB overlap between skin or GI tissue T cells and blood was limited. Donor CD8+ memory clones often dominated recipient blood repertoires at later times.

The sample was PBMCs, taken after allogeneic stem cell transplant with posttransplant cyclophosphamide. The clonotype comes from a female patient in her thirties or forties who received an allogeneic stem cell transplant from a related donor, was CMV-positive, and had no GVHD. Some T cells may be transferred from the graft donor. The chain joins TRBV6-5 to TRBJ2-5, with 7 bases lining up with TRBD1. CDR3 nucleotide sequence: TGTGCCAGCAGTCCCTCACAGGGGATAGGGGAGACCCAGTACTTC. Amino acids: CASSPSQGIGETQYF.